This T cell receptor beta chain was found in a study of shared clonotypes between healthy human individuals (dated by TCRdb to about 2020). Regarding the complete study: The cohort included three men and a couple of women between 18 and 49 years of age. For each donor, CD4 naive and CD4 memory were each given three plates, CD8 naive was given two plates, and CD8 memory was given one plate. The study deeply sequenced blood TCR repertoires of five healthy adults to estimate repertoire size and the extent of clonotype sharing between individuals. Different laboratories and diverse techniques were used to prepare libraries and sequence TCR repertoires, to increase sequencing depth and limit assay-specific biases. Per donor, leukapheresis produced somewhere between about 0.85 and 9.5 billion PBMCs. General study outcomes and caveats: Because the study included only a small number of donors, the genetic and exposure-history diversity represented was limited. Sampling was restricted to blood, and TCR repertoires in tissue are likely to differ from TCR repertoires in blood. About 5% of naive CD4, roughly 3.6% of naive CD8, 2.3% of memory CD4, and approximately 0.39% of memory CD8 clonotypes were shared across several donors. Based on pairwise subsampling, the degree of clonotype sharing among donors was expected to be affected by sequencing depth. Clonotypes shared by all four sorted-subset donors showed higher generation probabilities than non-shared clonotypes. Even with the large sequencing depth, rarefaction of the sorted-subset datasets indicated that sequencing was incomplete. Naive subsets generally had larger estimated clonotype richness than memory subsets did.

Using the deep immunoSEQ assay, multiplex PCR amplified TCR CDR3 regions from genomic DNA. For each cell subset, the extracted genomic DNA was distributed evenly across all wells of several immunoSEQ 96-well plates, and each plate served as one replicate. For sorted subsets, roughly 190 ng of genomic DNA, equivalent to 25,000 to 35,000 T cell genomes, went into each replicate PCR. Purified libraries were measured with a Qubit 3.0 fluorometer, size-checked on a Bioanalyzer 2100, and measured again with the KAPA Library Quantification kit. A separate single-read 150-cycle Illumina NextSeq 550 flow cell was used to sequence each immunoSEQ 96-well plate. As for how the authors treated the data: Because the immunoSEQ output held only junctional sequences and lacked quality scores, the filtering could not match the filtering applied to full-length reads. To assign V/J genes and CDR3, sequences were annotated against IMGT germline references using PyIR, a Python wrapper for IgBLAST v1.9. Reads were filtered out if the reads had weak V/J assignments (E-value above 1e-6), no CDR3, stop codons, out-of-frame junctions, or ambiguous translated residues. V3J clonotypes were defined as sequences sharing an identical inferred V gene, J gene, and CDR3 amino acid sequence. The percentage overlap between two repertoires was calculated by dividing the number of shared unique clonotypes by the size of the smaller repertoire. Repertoire richness was assessed with RTK rarefaction, the Chao1 estimator, and Recon v2.1 estimates of unobserved clonotypes. For all TCRbeta clonotypes obtained by the gDNA method from a handful of donors, generation probabilities were computed with OLGA. As stored in TCRdb, this immuneACCESS dataset retains in-frame rearrangements with V and J assigned. A fraction of the clones does not appear; measured against another copy, unresolved V genes explain less than half of the discrepancy, and the remainder lacks a known reason. The V and J calls and clone size were taken over from that table, and D and trimming were inferred from the DNA. This sample holds 2 million to 2.5 million clones; roughly 93% were observed only once. The ten largest clones capture about 0.34% of the sample.

As for this clone: Its binding antigen is unknown. Base qualities are not at hand, and no much larger clone is one base apart.

The donors were healthy, HIV-negative adults with no recently reported acute infections or vaccinations. Every donor was a Caucasian adult living in Nashville, Tennessee, USA. CD4+ T cells were enriched by magnetic negative selection; naive cells were then positively selected on CD45RA, and the negative fraction formed the memory subset. Blood was obtained by leukapheresis, after which PBMCs were separated by Ficoll-Histopaque density gradient centrifugation and cryopreserved in liquid nitrogen vapor phase. Purity and quantity of every magnetically sorted T cell population were checked by analytical flow cytometry. Genomic DNA was isolated from each sorted fraction and quantified by UV absorbance on a Nanodrop 2000c. According to the germline V gene, CDR1 reads MRHNA and CDR2 reads SNTAGT. The CDR3, from cysteine to phenylalanine, totals 12 residues. The kept DNA is CDR3 alone, 36 bases in frame from the first base. The germline V end is reduced by 6 bases and the J end by 5 bases; junction bases left unmatched: 0.

In this chain, TRBV6-4 is recombined with TRBJ2-2; 7 of the junction bases match TRBD2. The sequenced material came from naive CD4+ T cells from PBMCs. The cell subset or site label of this sample denotes: CD45RA+ positively selected. The TCR comes from a man in his late teens or twenties in good health. Some clones in this sample may be carry-over from other donors' samples. The sequenced DNA is TGTGCCAGCAGCGGGGGGACCGGGGAGCTGTTTTTT. It encodes CASSGGTGELFF.